These 21 T cell receptor beta chains share one sample of origin, sequenced in a study of cytomegalovirus exposure and HLA in healthy donors. Only in-frame clones appear in the TCRdb table, and some are missing; sequencing was by immunoSEQ multiplex PCR. Counted here are about 69,000 clones, 94% occurring once; the ten biggest clones make up more than 0.9%. The material sequenced was PBMCs. All receptors derive from a woman aged 18-30 years in good health and CMV-seronegative.

The chain employs TRBV30 and TRBJ2-7; 7 bases are shared with TRBD1. The V gene's germline CDR1 is GTSNPN and CDR2 SVGIG (reference sequence). The CDR3 loop spans 12 amino acids. J gave up 2 bases and V 5 bases, and 3 bases lay outside the gene matches. The CDR3 bases are TGTGCCTGGGGGGACAGCACCTACGAGCAGTACTTC. It codes for CAWGDSTYEQYF.

The CDR3 sequence: CASRTGSYGYTF. CDR3 bases: TGTGCCAGTAGGACAGGCTCCTATGGCTACACCTTC. The chain recombines TRBV19 with TRBJ1-2; tentative D call: TRBD1 (6 bases). The CDR3 is made up of 12 amino acids. Trimming took off 6 bases at V and 4 bases at J, with 9 bases between the two ends. Per germline, CDR1 LNHDA and CDR2 SQIVND (reference sequence).

The table lists this clone with a count of one. The V and J genes are TRBV7-6 and TRBJ1-4; tentative D call: TRBD1 (5 bases). V lost 5 bases and J lost 8, with 9 bases in between. The CDR3 length is 12 residues. The germline V gene encodes CDR1 SGHVS and CDR2 FNYEAQ. In DNA, the CDR3 is TGTGCCAGCAGCCCCCGGGGGGAAAAACTGTTTTTT. It yields the protein CASSPRGEKLFF. Combining the CDR3 with reference TRBV7-6 and TRBJ1-4 gives the whole variable domain GAGVSQSPRYKVTKRGQDVALRCDPISGHVSLYWYRQALGQGPEFLTYFNYEAQQDKSGLPNDRFSAERPEGSISTLTIQRTEQRDSAMYRCASSPRGEKLFFGSGTQLSVL.

This clone has only a few counts. The V gene is TRBV6-1, the J gene TRBJ2-7, with 10 bases identical to TRBD2. The CDR3 contains 15 residues. Looked up from germline, CDR1 is MNHNS and CDR2 is SASEGT. J gave up 3 bases and V 2 bases, and 4 bases lay outside the gene matches. CDR3 DNA sequence: TGTGCCAGCAGTGAACAGGCTAGCGGGAGCTACGAGCAGTACTTC. Its translation: CASSEQASGSYEQYF.

The CDR3 region has the DNA TGTGCCAGCAGCCTGCCTGACAGTAACTATGGCTACACCTTC. Residues: CASSLPDSNYGYTF. The chain joins TRBV5-5 to TRBJ1-2; perhaps TRBD1 as D (5 bases). CDR3 length: 14 amino acids. V was shortened by 4 bases and J by 1 base, with 11 bases between the two germline ends. Germline assignment: CDR1 SGHKS and CDR2 YYEKEE (reference sequence).

The rearrangement joins TRBV10-2 to TRBJ2-7; 10 positions match TRBD1. Germline loops: CDR1 WSHSY, CDR2 SAAADI. V dropped 8 bases and J dropped 5; count of bases not matched to a gene: 3. This CDR3 has 12 residues. The CDR3 sequence: CASGGQGNEQYF. CDR3 in DNA: TGCGCCAGCGGGGGACAGGGGAACGAGCAGTACTTC.

The rearrangement links TRBV7-7 to TRBJ2-5, with D unresolved. The length of the CDR3 is 13 residues. V was pared by 5 bases and J by 5 bases, with 12 bases between. Per germline, CDR1 SSHAT and CDR2 FNYEAQ (reference sequence). The CDR3 spells CASSNSRRETQYF. CDR3 nucleotide sequence: TGTGCCAGCAGCAATTCTAGGCGGGAGACCCAGTACTTC.

J is TRBJ2-1 and V is TRBV28; TRBD1 aligns across 9 bases. This CDR3 region has 16 residues. The V and J ends lost 1 base and 5 bases, in that order; junction bases with no gene match: 6. Germline CDR1 and CDR2: MDHEN and SYDVKM. The CDR3 loop reads CASSLFGTGSNNEQFF. For the CDR3, the DNA is TGTGCCAGCAGTTTATTTGGGACAGGGTCCAACAATGAGCAGTTCTTC.

The V call is TRBV28, the J call TRBJ2-7; D gene ambiguous. V dropped 5 bases and J dropped 3 bases, with 5 bases sitting between them. The CDR3 contains 11 residues. The germline gives CDR1 MDHEN, CDR2 SYDVKM. The CDR3 DNA follows: TGTGCCAGCAGTCCAAACTACGAGCAGTACTTC. Translating it yields CASSPNYEQYF.

The chain joins TRBV11-3 to TRBJ2-3; 9 positions match TRBD2. The V gene's germline CDR1 is SGHNT and CDR2 YENEEA. The CDR3 is made up of 17 amino acids. The J segment lost 3 bases and the V segment lost 1 base, leaving 8 bases of the junction unmatched. The CDR3 DNA reads as TGTGCCAGCAGCTTAGGGGGGCCGGGACTAGCAACAGATACGCAGTATTTT. Protein: CASSLGGPGLATDTQYF.

V is TRBV11-2 and J is TRBJ2-5; 7 bases align to TRBD2. The germline V gene has CDR1 SGHAT and CDR2 FQNNGV. The V gene end was trimmed by 3 bases and the J gene end by 5 bases; junction bases not matched to a gene: 15. This CDR3 has 17 amino acids. The CDR3 loop reads CASSFSRLAVAWETQYF. For the CDR3, the DNA is TGTGCCAGCAGCTTCTCCCGCCTAGCGGTTGCCTGGGAGACCCAGTACTTC.

The gene calls are TRBV9 and TRBJ2-2; TRBD1 matches 10 bases. The V gene end was trimmed by 0 bases and the J gene end by 5 bases; junction bases not matched to a gene: 4. Germline-derived CDR1 and CDR2 are SGDLS and YYNGEE. This CDR3 is built from 16 residues. The CDR3 spells CASSVVGQGFTGELFF. Here the CDR3 DNA reads TGTGCCAGCAGCGTAGTGGGACAGGGGTTTACCGGGGAGCTGTTTTTT.

The rearrangement links TRBV7-3 to TRBJ2-1; 7 bases agree with TRBD1. Per germline, CDR1 SGHTA and CDR2 FQGTGA. This CDR3 is built from 15 residues. V was clipped by 2 bases and J by 5 bases; unmatched bases: 6. Here the CDR3 DNA reads TGTGCCAGCAGCTTATCAGGGGGAACCAACAATGAGCAGTTCTTC. The encoded protein is CASSLSGGTNNEQFF.

The chain recombines TRBV5-6 with TRBJ1-1, with TRBD1 matching over 7 bases. V shed 2 bases and J 1 base; nucleotides not matched to a gene: 2. CDR1 and CDR2 (germline): SGHDT, YYEEEE. The CDR3 is 14 amino acids. The CDR3 nucleotides are TGTGCCAGCAGCTTAGGGGGCGGGAACACTGAAGCTTTCTTT. Protein product: CASSLGGGNTEAFF.

This clone was counted a single time. This sequence joins TRBV9 and TRBJ1-3; 10 bases are a match to TRBD1. The germline CDR1 and CDR2 sequences are SGDLS and YYNGEE. J lost 0 bases, V lost 3 bases, and 0 bases had no gene match. The CDR3 runs 15 residues. The CDR3 reads CASSGTGGSGNTIYF. CDR3 sequence (DNA): TGTGCCAGCAGCGGGACAGGGGGCTCTGGAAACACCATATATTTT.

The chain is built from TRBV28 and TRBJ2-7; 9 nucleotides line up with TRBD2. The V segment lost 4 bases and the J segment 4 bases; nucleotides outside the gene matches: 8. Germline lookup yields CDR1 MDHEN and CDR2 SYDVKM. The CDR3 spans 15 residues. CDR3 sequence reads: CASSSGLAIPYEQYF. The CDR3 DNA follows: TGTGCCAGCAGTTCGGGACTAGCTATACCATACGAGCAGTACTTC.

The rearrangement links TRBV5-4 to TRBJ1-2; 7 positions match TRBD1. The germline gives CDR1 SGHNT, CDR2 YYREEE (reference sequence). Trimming cost V 4 bases and J 6 bases; bases outside gene matches: 9. This CDR3 is built from 14 residues. The CDR3 protein is CASSRGTEGNGYTF. The CDR3, as DNA: TGTGCCAGCAGCCGTGGGACAGAAGGAAATGGCTACACCTTC. Supplemented by reference TRBV5-4 and TRBJ1-2, the full variable domain reads ETGVTQSPTHLIKTRGQQVTLRCSSQSGHNTVSWYQQALGQGPQFIFQYYREEENGRGNFPPRFSGLQFPNYSSELNVNALELDDSALYLCASSRGTEGNGYTFGSGTRLTVV.

V is TRBV5-4 and J is TRBJ1-3; D is uncertain. Germline CDR1 reads SGHNT; CDR2 reads YYREEE (reference sequence). V shed 2 bases and J shed 3 bases, with 3 bases lying between them. The CDR3 runs 12 residues. DNA of the CDR3: TGTGCCAGCAGCTTATATGGAAACACCATATATTTT. Amino acids: CASSLYGNTIYF.

The genes are TRBV27 and TRBJ2-7, with D perhaps TRBD2 (6 bases). Trimming removed 6 bases at V and 0 bases at J, with 12 bases between. Germline CDR1 reads MNHEY; CDR2 reads SMNVEV (reference sequence). This CDR3 has 14 amino acids. CDR3 bases: TGTGCCAGCAGCCAGGGACTTCCCTCCTACGAGCAGTACTTC. Translated: CASSQGLPSYEQYF.

This clone has only a few counts. The chain has TRBV5-5 and TRBJ2-7; 9 bases are a match to TRBD2. The CDR3 is 14 residues long. CDR1 is SGHKS and CDR2 is YYEKEE in the germline V gene (reference sequence). V lost 4 bases to trimming and J lost 4 bases; unmatched junction nucleotides: 6. The CDR3 loop reads CASSPGTSRYEQYF. The CDR3 DNA follows: TGTGCCAGCAGCCCCGGGACTAGCCGGTACGAGCAGTACTTC.

The J gene is TRBJ1-4, the V gene TRBV28; 7 nucleotides agree with TRBD1. CDR1 and CDR2 from the germline V gene are MDHEN and SYDVKM. The length of the CDR3 is 16 residues. The V segment lost 3 bases and the J segment 0 bases; nucleotides outside the gene matches: 4. The CDR3 DNA reads TGTGCCAGCAGTTTGTTCGGGACAGCAACTAATGAAAAACTGTTTTTT. As protein: CASSLFGTATNEKLFF.